This T cell receptor beta chain was recovered during a study of blood T cell repertoires in COVID-19. The germline CDR1 and CDR2 sequences are GTSNPN and SVGIG (reference sequence). Trimming left V 5 bases short and J 4 bases short, with 11 bases between. The CDR3 runs 12 residues. TCRdb's copy holds only in-frame clones and misses some; the assay was immunoSEQ multiplex PCR. The data contain about 110,000 clones, 88% of them seen just once; the ten biggest clones take up over 3%. The gene calls are TRBV30 and TRBJ2-5; D gene ambiguous. The sequencing input was peripheral blood. This receptor was obtained from a woman aged 45-59 years with acute or convalescent COVID-19. CDR3 protein: CAWGERRETQYF. In nucleotides, the CDR3 is TGTGCCTGGGGAGAGAGGAGAGAGACCCAGTACTTC.